Included here is one T cell receptor (beta chain) sequence, with context. The record originates from a study of beta chain features in type 1 diabetes. The ends were cut back, 2 bases at V and 3 bases at J, with 7 bases in the middle. CDR3 length equals 14 residues. Per germline, CDR1 SNHLY and CDR2 FYNNEI. Expressed TCRB transcripts were sequenced because the entire RNA isolate underwent reverse transcription. Libraries were prepared by immunoSEQ multiplex PCR; TCRdb keeps only in-frame clonotypes and omits some of them. The data contain 250,000 to 300,000 clones, about 8.5% of them seen just once; the ten biggest clones take up roughly 1%.

The TCR originated in a woman between 18 and 29 years old in good health. The rearrangement links TRBV2 to TRBJ2-2, with a tentative D call TRBD1 (5 bases). Input material: central memory CD4+ T cells from blood. CDR3 DNA: TGTGCCAGCAGTGAAAGGGGCGACACCGGGGAGCTGTTTTTT. This gives the protein CASSERGDTGELFF.